Listed here are 15 T cell receptor beta chains from one sample, sequenced in a study of blood T cell repertoires in COVID-19. TCRdb's table, derived via immunoSEQ multiplex PCR, lists solely in-frame clones and lacks some. Counted here are 200,000 or so clones, over 75% occurring once; the ten biggest clones make up 6.5% to 8.5%. What was sequenced was PBMCs or T cells enriched from blood (not recorded which). All receptors come from a woman in her 40s with acute COVID-19.

The table lists this clone with a few counts. The chain uses TRBV3-1 (or the pseudogene TRBV3-2) and TRBJ1-5, with D perhaps matching TRBD1 (5 bases). V gave up 3 bases and J gave up 3 bases, with 15 bases separating them. Germline CDR1 is LGHDT and CDR2 is YNNKEL (reference sequence). The CDR3 has 16 residues. The CDR3 DNA reads TGTGCCAGCAGCCATAGAACAGGAGCTAACAATCAGCCCCAGCATTTT. This translates into CASSHRTGANNQPQHF.

This chain uses TRBV19 with TRBJ2-7, with 9 bases matching TRBD1. J lost 5 bases, V lost 5 bases, and 13 bases had no gene match. Germline V gene sequence: CDR1 LNHDA, CDR2 SQIVND (reference sequence). The CDR3 totals 16 residues. The CDR3 spells CASSHNSPGQGNEQYF. CDR3 nucleotides: TGTGCCAGTAGTCATAACAGTCCGGGACAGGGTAACGAGCAGTACTTC.

This clone has a handful of counts. The chain is built from TRBV19 and TRBJ2-5, with D maybe TRBD2 (7 bases). V lost 7 bases and J 2 bases, leaving 17 bases between the germline ends. The V gene's germline CDR1 is LNHDA and CDR2 SQIVND (reference sequence). The CDR3 is 15 residues long. CDR3 bases: TGTGCCAGTAAGGCGGGGAGGGACACTCAAGAGACCCAGTACTTC. This sequence encodes CASKAGRDTQETQYF.

V is TRBV15 and J is TRBJ2-3; 12 nucleotides line up with TRBD2. The CDR3 covers 17 residues. The V gene's germline CDR1 is LNHNV and CDR2 YYDKDF (reference sequence). The trim removed 0 bases at V and 6 bases at J, leaving 7 bases unmatched. CDR3 loop: CATSRDRTSGTGDTQYF. Written as DNA, the CDR3 is TGTGCCACCAGCAGAGATCGGACTAGCGGGACCGGGGATACGCAGTATTTT.

V is TRBV7-2 and J is TRBJ2-2; possibly TRBD2 for D (6 bases). Per the germline V gene, CDR1 is SGHTA and CDR2 is FQGNSA. This CDR3 comprises 15 residues. V was pared by 5 bases and J by 1 base, with 11 bases between. DNA of the CDR3: TGTGCCAGCAGCAGGGATAGCGGGAACACCGGGGAGCTGTTTTTT. Its translation is CASSRDSGNTGELFF.

Only one count was recorded for this clone. The V and J genes are TRBV5-8 and TRBJ1-2, with a possible D match to TRBD1 (6 bases). This CDR3 contains 14 residues. Germline V CDR1 and CDR2: SGHTS, YDEGEE. V lost 3 bases to trimming and J lost 4 bases, with 13 bases between them. In DNA, the CDR3 is TGTGCCAGCAGCTCCGGAGACAGGTCCTATGGCTACACCTTC. Translated, it gives CASSSGDRSYGYTF.

The chain is built from TRBV6-4 and TRBJ2-6; maybe TRBD1 (5 bases). CDR3 length equals 15 residues. Trimming removed 2 bases from V and 0 bases from J, with 5 bases in between. Germline-derived CDR1 and CDR2 are MRHNA and SNTAGT. The CDR3 is CASSDGHSGANVLTF. In nucleotides, the CDR3 is TGTGCCAGCAGTGACGGACACTCTGGGGCCAACGTCCTGACTTTC.

This chain connects TRBV5-1 to TRBJ2-1; 8 bases are a match to TRBD1. The CDR3 covers 15 residues. Germline V gene lookup returns CDR1 SGHRS and CDR2 YFSETQ. V lost 0 bases to trimming and J lost 6 bases; unmatched junction nucleotides: 5. CDR3 DNA: TGCGCCAGCAGCTTGGGGCAGGGGGCCTTCAATGAGCAGTTCTTC. The encoded protein is CASSLGQGAFNEQFF.

The chain joins TRBV7-8 to TRBJ1-1; 8 bases line up with TRBD1. The CDR3 loop spans 15 amino acids. Per germline, CDR1 SGHVS and CDR2 FQNEAQ. The ends lost 0 bases at V and 6 bases at J; junction bases unmatched: 6. The CDR3 DNA is TGTGCCAGCAGCTTAGCGCTGCAGGGGGCGTCTGAAGCTTTCTTT. Its translation: CASSLALQGASEAFF.

The chain joins TRBV27 to TRBJ2-6, with D maybe TRBD1 (5 bases). With 3 bases removed from V and 0 bases from J, the gap between germline ends came to 12 bases. There are 17 residues in the CDR3. Germline values: CDR1 MNHEY, CDR2 SMNVEV (reference sequence). Here the CDR3 DNA reads TGTGCCAGCAGTTTTAGACAGTCTCCCTCTGGGGCCAACGTCCTGACTTTC. Its protein product is CASSFRQSPSGANVLTF.

This sequence joins TRBV24-1 and TRBJ2-1; 12 bases fit TRBD2. This CDR3 has 19 residues. The germline gives CDR1 KGHDR, CDR2 SFDVKD. Germline trimming cut 3 bases from V and 0 bases from J; bases unmatched to any gene: 8. The CDR3 protein is CATSDGRLAGADSYNEQFF. The DNA for the CDR3 is TGTGCCACCAGTGATGGGCGACTAGCGGGAGCGGACTCCTACAATGAGCAGTTCTTC.

The rearrangement links TRBV6-1 to TRBJ2-7; 10 nucleotides match TRBD2. The length of the CDR3 is 17 residues. Unmatched junction bases numbered 9, after V lost 4 bases and J lost 0 bases. Germline CDR1 reads MNHNS; CDR2 reads SASEGT. The CDR3 DNA follows: TGTGCCAGCAGTGGGGGTAGCGGGGGGATCAGCTCCTACGAGCAGTACTTC. Protein sequence: CASSGGSGGISSYEQYF.

This clone was recorded only once. The CDR3 region is CASTISLDREYNEQFF. CDR3 DNA sequence: TGTGCCAGCACCATCTCCTTGGACAGGGAATACAATGAGCAGTTCTTC. The chain couples TRBV28 to TRBJ2-1; TRBD1 aligns across 8 bases. V dropped 7 bases and J dropped 4; count of bases not matched to a gene: 12. CDR1 and CDR2 from the germline V gene are MDHEN and SYDVKM. This CDR3 has 16 amino acids.

This clone was counted between two and nine times. The rearrangement joins TRBV7-8 to TRBJ1-6; no clear D gene. Germline V gives CDR1 SGHVS, CDR2 FQNEAQ. Trimming shortened V by 1 base and J by 7 bases, and 8 bases separated the two germline ends. This CDR3 region has 14 residues. Written as DNA, the CDR3 is TGTGCCAGCAGCTTAGTTGCGGGAAATTCACCCCTCCACTTT. As protein: CASSLVAGNSPLHF.

V is TRBV6-5 and J is TRBJ2-7; perhaps TRBD2 as D (6 bases). The ends were cut back, 2 bases at V and 7 bases at J, with 15 bases in the middle. The CDR3 is made up of 14 amino acids. Looked up from germline, CDR1 is MNHEY and CDR2 is SVGAGI. CDR3 coding DNA: TGTGCCAGCAGTTACGCCCGGAGGGGAAAAGAGCAGTACTTC. This codes for CASSYARRGKEQYF.